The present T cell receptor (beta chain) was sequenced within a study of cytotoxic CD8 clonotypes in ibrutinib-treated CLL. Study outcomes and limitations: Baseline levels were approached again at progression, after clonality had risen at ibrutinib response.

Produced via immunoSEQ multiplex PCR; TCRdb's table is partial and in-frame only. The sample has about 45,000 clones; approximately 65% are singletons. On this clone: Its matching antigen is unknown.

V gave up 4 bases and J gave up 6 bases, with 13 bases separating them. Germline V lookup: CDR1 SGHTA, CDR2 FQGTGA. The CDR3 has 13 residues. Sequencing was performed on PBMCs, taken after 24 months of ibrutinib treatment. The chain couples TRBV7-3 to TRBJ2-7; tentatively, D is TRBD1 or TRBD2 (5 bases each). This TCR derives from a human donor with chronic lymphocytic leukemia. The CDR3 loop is CASSSGPGSEQYF. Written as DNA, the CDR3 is TGTGCCAGCAGCTCGGGGCCGGGCAGCGAGCAGTACTTC.